Presented here are 5 T cell receptor beta chains from one specimen sequenced in a study of T cell responses to AZD1222 COVID-19 vaccine. Assay used: immunoSEQ multiplex PCR; TCRdb lists only in-frame clones, some missing. The table lists roughly 100,000 clones, 88% of them singletons. Material: peripheral blood, obtained on day 0 of AZD1222 vaccination. All receptors derive from an adult in good health.

The chain employs TRBV28 and TRBJ2-3; D unresolved. The CDR3 runs to 13 residues. Germline values: CDR1 MDHEN, CDR2 SYDVKM. The V end was cut by 2 bases, the J end by 2 bases, with 5 bases between. CDR3 nucleotides: TGTGCCAGCAGTTTAGCTAACACAGATACGCAGTATTTT. Its translation: CASSLANTDTQYF.

V usage is TRBV18 and J usage is TRBJ2-5, with TRBD2 as a possible D gene (5 bases). Between the trimmed V and J ends, which lost 5 bases and 1 base, there was a span of 8 bases. The CDR3 has 13 residues. Germline values: CDR1 KGHSH, CDR2 LQKENI. The CDR3 is CASSAGIQETQYF. The CDR3, as DNA: TGTGCCAGCTCAGCGGGTATCCAAGAGACCCAGTACTTC.

The J gene is TRBJ1-4, the V gene TRBV19, with D perhaps matching TRBD1 (6 bases). With 4 bases removed from V and 0 bases from J, the gap between germline ends came to 21 bases. The CDR3 covers 19 residues. Germline V CDR1 and CDR2: LNHDA, SQIVND (reference sequence). CDR3 DNA: TGTGCCAGTAGTAGCCCCCCGGGACACTGGACGACAACTAATGAAAAACTGTTTTTT. Its protein product is CASSSPPGHWTTTNEKLFF.

The chain recombines TRBV15 with TRBJ1-2, with a weak D call TRBD1 (5 bases). Trimming left V 1 base short and J 4 bases short, with 16 bases between. Per germline, CDR1 LNHNV and CDR2 YYDKDF (reference sequence). The length of the CDR3 is 16 residues. The CDR3 DNA sequence: TGTGCCACCAGCAGAGCCGGGACCGAGAAGTCCTATGGCTACACCTTC. Its translation is CATSRAGTEKSYGYTF.

The V gene is TRBV18, the J gene TRBJ1-2; D gene uncertain. The CDR3 contains 12 residues. Germline V lookup: CDR1 KGHSH, CDR2 LQKENI. Trimming removed 3 bases at V and 6 bases at J, with 8 bases between. CDR3 coding DNA: TGTGCCAGCTCACCGGATGGGGATGGCTACACCTTC. This codes for CASSPDGDGYTF.